This T cell receptor beta chain was sequenced during a study of T cells in Graves' hyperthyroidism and ophthalmopathy. As to this clonotype: As yet, its antigen is unknown.

Ophthalmopathy cases met thresholds of Clinical Activity Score at least 3, NOSPECS grade at least 4 and duration under 3 months. Exclusion of a patient resulted from uncontrolled infection, other autoimmune disease, pregnancy or lactation. CDR1 is MDHEN and CDR2 is SYDVKM in the germline V gene. Trimming shortened V by 3 bases and J by 4 bases, and 12 bases separated the two germline ends. The CDR3 runs to 14 residues. Findings and limits, study-wide: Model output signaled ophthalmopathy a median 6.5 months ahead of onset.

TCR beta CDR3 regions were amplified from RNA. RT-PCR in the first round (using the HTBI primer set) targeted the TCR CDR3. TCRdb re-called the multiplex PCR reads through MiXCR, storing one row per CDR3 protein. The sample lists about 640,000 distinct CDR3 sequences, around 21% occurring once. The J gene is TRBJ1-2, the V gene TRBV28; TRBD1 might be the D (5 bases). The receptor's source is a young man with Graves' ophthalmopathy. Sequenced sample: blood. CDR3 region: CASSFGGESYGYTF. The CDR3 coding sequence is TGTGCCAGCAGTTTCGGGGGAGAGAGCTATGGCTACACCTTC.